A single sample gave rise to the 23 T cell receptor beta chains below, sequenced in a study of regulatory T cells in long-lasting Graves disease. Assembly of TCR beta libraries relied on iRepertoire HTBI primers together with Arm-PCR of CDR3 regions. One entry per CDR3 protein results from TCRdb running MiXCR on the multiplex PCR reads. The table lists hundreds of thousands of distinct CDR3 sequences, around 21% of them singletons, with 6.5% to 10% in the top ten. Time point defined: persistent/refractory GD, antithyroid drugs over 5 years with positive TRAb. PBMCs were the source of the RNA used for TCR sequencing. The source was peripheral blood mononuclear cells (PBMCs), collected when the disease was refractory, from a patient treated with antithyroid drugs. The receptors come from a female donor with Graves disease.

In this sample, this clonotype turned up many times. The chain joins TRBV7-2 to TRBJ1-6; tentatively, D is TRBD1 (6 bases). This CDR3 has 14 residues. V was clipped by 3 bases and J by 7 bases, with 10 bases between them. CDR1 is SGHTA and CDR2 is FQGNSA in the germline V gene. CDR3: CASSFRQENSPLHF. CDR3 sequence (DNA): TGTGCCAGCAGCTTCCGACAGGAGAATTCACCCCTCCACTTT.

This clonotype was counted a few times. Relative to the germline gene, one junction end is altered; a read error may explain this. The chain is built from TRBV18 and TRBJ2-5; tentative D call: TRBD2 (6 bases). CDR3 length: 13 amino acids. Germline V gene sequence: CDR1 KGHSH, CDR2 LQKENI. CDR3 loop: CATSWGVQETQYF. As DNA, the CDR3 is TGTGCCACCTCATGGGGGGTCCAAGAGACCCAGTACTTC.

This clonotype has at least ten counts. The chain is built from TRBV6-1 and TRBJ1-2; no definite D call. Germline CDR1 is MNHNS and CDR2 is SASEGT. Trimming pared 2 bases from V and 4 bases from J, leaving 14 bases between. The CDR3 totals 15 residues. CDR3 DNA: TGTGCCAGCAGTGAAAGTTGGGCGGCACCCTATGGCTACACCTTC. Its translation is CASSESWAAPYGYTF.

The sample holds many counts of this clonotype. The gene calls are TRBV12-3 or TRBV12-4 and TRBJ2-7; 15 bases map to TRBD2. The CDR3 sequence is 16 residues long. Unmatched junction bases numbered 3, after V lost 5 bases and J lost 1 base. CDR3 protein: CASSGLAGGHSYEQYF. The CDR3 region has the DNA TGTGCCAGCAGTGGACTAGCGGGAGGGCATTCCTACGAGCAGTACTTC.

J is TRBJ2-7 and V is TRBV28; the D call may be TRBD1 or TRBD2 (5 bases each). The V gene lost 3 bases and the J gene lost 7 bases, with 19 bases spanning the gap. CDR3 length equals 15 residues. From germline, CDR1 is MDHEN and CDR2 SYDVKM. CDR3 DNA sequence: TGTGCCAGCAGTTTGACCGAGGGACCCCTGGGGGAGCAGTACTTC. This gives the protein CASSLTEGPLGEQYF.

This clonotype was seen once. This chain uses TRBV5-1 with TRBJ2-1; 11 bases agree with TRBD2. CDR3 length: 18 residues. CDR1 is SGHRS, CDR2 YFSETQ, per germline. V dropped 4 bases and J dropped 1; count of bases not matched to a gene: 10. CDR3: CASSLRVAGGVSYNEQFF. The DNA for the CDR3 is TGCGCCAGCAGCCTTCGGGTAGCGGGAGGGGTGTCCTACAATGAGCAGTTCTTC.

The chain uses TRBV27 and TRBJ1-5; possible D gene TRBD1, 5 bases. Trimming shortened V by 6 bases and J by 2 bases, and 11 bases separated the two germline ends. The CDR3 runs to 14 residues. The V gene's germline CDR1 is MNHEY and CDR2 SMNVEV (reference sequence). This CDR3 reads CASRYTGRNQPQHF. The CDR3, as DNA: TGTGCCAGCAGATATACAGGTCGCAATCAGCCCCAGCATTTT.

The chain couples TRBV6-1 to TRBJ2-7; 14 nucleotides align to TRBD2. In germline, CDR1 is MNHNS, CDR2 SASEGT. The CDR3 sequence is 18 residues long. Trimming removed 5 bases from V and 3 bases from J; junction bases left unmatched: 12. CDR3 nucleotides: TGTGCCAGCAGTCAAGGGACTAGCGGGAGCGCGAACGACTACGAGCAGTACTTC. It specifies CASSQGTSGSANDYEQYF.

This clonotype occurred a few times. The chain links TRBV9 to TRBJ1-2; D unresolved. The length of the CDR3 is 15 residues. Per the germline V gene, CDR1 is SGDLS and CDR2 is YYNGEE. V was trimmed by 4 bases and J by 6 bases, leaving 19 bases between them. CDR3 amino acids: CASSSSRAELDGYTF. CDR3 coding DNA: TGTGCCAGCAGCTCAAGTAGAGCGGAGCTGGATGGCTACACCTTC.

This clonotype was found many times. The rearrangement joins TRBV28 to TRBJ2-7; TRBD2 matches 7 bases. V lost 3 bases to trimming and J lost 5 bases; unmatched junction nucleotides: 10. CDR3 length equals 15 residues. CDR1 is MDHEN and CDR2 is SYDVKM in the germline V gene. CDR3 sequence: CASSFRGGRSHEQYF. CDR3 nucleotide sequence: TGTGCCAGCAGTTTCCGCGGGGGACGTTCCCACGAGCAGTACTTC.

The chain has TRBV28 and TRBJ2-1; 7 bases are a match to TRBD2. The CDR3 contains 13 residues. Germline loops: CDR1 MDHEN, CDR2 SYDVKM. The trim removed 6 bases at V and 7 bases at J, leaving 6 bases unmatched. CDR3 protein: CASRSGIENEQFF. The CDR3 DNA reads TGTGCCAGCAGAAGCGGGATTGAGAATGAGCAGTTCTTC.

This clonotype showed up just a few times. The chain recombines TRBV20-1 with TRBJ1-6; the D is unclear. This CDR3 has 15 amino acids. V was shortened by 0 bases and J by 7 bases, with 13 bases between the two germline ends. Looked up from germline, CDR1 is DFQATT and CDR2 is SNEGSKA (reference sequence). The CDR3 bases are TGCAGTGCTAGAGATCAAGGGTTTGGGAATTCACCCCTCCACTTT. Encoded protein: CSARDQGFGNSPLHF.

The rearrangement uses TRBV27 and TRBJ2-2, with 8 bases identical to TRBD1. Germline CDR1 MNHEY, CDR2 SMNVEV (reference sequence). Trimming at V came to 4 bases and at J to 5 bases, leaving 6 bases not matched to a gene. The CDR3 sequence is 15 residues long. The CDR3 DNA follows: TGTGCCAGCAGTTACCAGGGGGCGGGAACCGGGGAGCTGTTTTTT. Protein: CASSYQGAGTGELFF.

This chain links TRBV9 with TRBJ2-7; 9 bases line up with TRBD2. The V gene end was trimmed by 2 bases and the J gene end by 5 bases; junction bases not matched to a gene: 8. The CDR3 extends over 15 amino acids. The germline gives CDR1 SGDLS, CDR2 YYNGEE. The CDR3 nucleotides are TGTGCCAGCAGCGTCGGTAGCGGGAGACCTAACGAGCAGTACTTC. Amino acid sequence: CASSVGSGRPNEQYF. The full variable domain, in which reference TRBV9 and TRBJ2-7 provide the parts outside the CDR3, is DSGVTQTPKHLITATGQRVTLRCSPRSGDLSVYWYQQSLDQGLQFLIQYYNGEERAKGNILERFSAQQFPDLHSELNLSSLELGDSALYFCASSVGSGRPNEQYFGPGTRLTVT.

The chain uses TRBV6-2 or TRBV6-3 and TRBJ2-7; D is unresolved. V was cut by 2 bases and J by 2 bases, with 13 bases left in between. This CDR3 is 15 amino acids long. Germline CDR1 MNHEY, CDR2 SVGEGT. The CDR3 region is CASSYGHPLAYEQYF. CDR3 DNA: TGTGCCAGCAGTTACGGGCACCCCTTGGCCTACGAGCAGTACTTC.

This clonotype was seen repeatedly, ten times or more. This sequence joins TRBV11-2 and TRBJ2-7; tentative D call: TRBD1 (6 bases). The germline V gene has CDR1 SGHAT and CDR2 FQNNGV. Trimming cost V 0 bases and J 4 bases, with 22 bases left between them. This CDR3 has 18 residues. DNA of the CDR3: TGTGCCAGCAGCTTAGACCCTAATAGTCGCGACAGGATGTACGAGCAGTACTTC. Protein product: CASSLDPNSRDRMYEQYF.

This clonotype was observed at least ten times. V gene TRBV7-3 combines with J gene TRBJ2-2; D may be TRBD1 (5 bases). The CDR3 consists of 12 residues. Trimming shortened V by 5 bases and J by 6 bases, and 7 bases separated the two germline ends. Germline CDR1 reads SGHTA; CDR2 reads FQGTGA. CDR3 sequence (DNA): TGTGCCAGCAGCCCAGGGTCCGGGGAGCTGTTTTTT. It translates to CASSPGSGELFF.

This clonotype was seen once. The chain carries TRBV6-2 or TRBV6-3 and TRBJ2-7, with 7 bases identical to TRBD1. This CDR3 has 17 residues. From germline, CDR1 is MNHEY and CDR2 SVGEGT. Trimming cost V 8 bases and J 5 bases; bases outside gene matches: 21. DNA for the CDR3: TGTGCCAGCGGGACGGCCCTGATAGGGGGCTGGGTCGACGAGCAGTACTTC. It codes for CASGTALIGGWVDEQYF.

This clonotype came up many times. The V and J genes are TRBV7-2 and TRBJ1-1, with D hard to call. The germline V gene has CDR1 SGHTA and CDR2 FQGNSA. Deletions cut 1 base from V and 3 bases from J, with 9 bases between. The CDR3 sequence is 14 residues long. CDR3 loop: CASSLGIRHTEAFF. DNA of the CDR3: TGTGCCAGCAGCTTAGGGATTCGGCACACTGAAGCTTTCTTT.

The chain combines TRBV7-9 with TRBJ2-7; 10 bases are a match to TRBD1. V shed 3 bases, J shed 1 base, and the junction held 6 bases outside the gene matches. The CDR3 loop spans 16 amino acids. CDR1 and CDR2 (germline): SEHNR, FQNEAQ (reference sequence). DNA of the CDR3: TGTGCCAGCAGCTTTTCCGGGACAGGGGAATCCTACGAGCAGTACTTC. Protein: CASSFSGTGESYEQYF.

The J gene is TRBJ1-2, the V gene TRBV20-1; 8 bases are a match to TRBD1. The CDR3 has 13 residues. Trimming at V came to 4 bases and at J to 3 bases, leaving 4 bases not matched to a gene. Germline lookup yields CDR1 DFQATT and CDR2 SNEGSKA (reference sequence). The CDR3 loop is CSATGGLYYGYTF. For the CDR3, the DNA is TGCAGTGCTACAGGGGGCTTATACTATGGCTACACCTTC.

This clonotype came up many times. The chain has TRBV28 and TRBJ1-1; tentatively, D is TRBD1 (5 bases). The V end was cut by 6 bases, the J end by 7 bases, with 12 bases between. The CDR3 loop spans 12 amino acids. Germline CDR1 MDHEN, CDR2 SYDVKM. The chain's CDR3 is CASSRTGLEAFF. CDR3 in DNA: TGTGCCAGCAGCAGAACAGGCCTTGAAGCTTTCTTT.

This chain connects TRBV6-1 to TRBJ1-1; D might be TRBD1 (5 bases). V lost 7 bases and J 0 bases, leaving 15 bases between the germline ends. The CDR3 totals 15 residues. Germline V CDR1 and CDR2: MNHNS, SASEGT. The CDR3 coding sequence is TGTGCCAGCACCCATACCGGGACCGTGAACACTGAAGCTTTCTTT. The encoded protein is CASTHTGTVNTEAFF.